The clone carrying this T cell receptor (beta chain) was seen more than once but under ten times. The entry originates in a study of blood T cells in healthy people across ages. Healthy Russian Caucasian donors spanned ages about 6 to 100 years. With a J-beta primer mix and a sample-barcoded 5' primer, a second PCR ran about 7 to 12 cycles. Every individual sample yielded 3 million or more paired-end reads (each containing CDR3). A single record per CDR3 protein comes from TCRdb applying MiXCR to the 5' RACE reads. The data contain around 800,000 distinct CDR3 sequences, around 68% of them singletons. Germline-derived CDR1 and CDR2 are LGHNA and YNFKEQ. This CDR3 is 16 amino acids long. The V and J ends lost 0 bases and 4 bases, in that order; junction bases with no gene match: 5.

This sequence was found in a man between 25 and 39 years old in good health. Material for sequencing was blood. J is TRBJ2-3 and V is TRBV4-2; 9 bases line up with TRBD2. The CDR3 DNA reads TGTGCCAGCAGCCAAGAGGCGGGAGGGACGCCAGATACGCAGTATTTT. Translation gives CASSQEAGGTPDTQYF.